This TCR beta chain was captured in a study of blood T cells in healthy people across ages (dated by TCRdb to the mid-2010s). Describing the broader study: In model experiments, template switching captured about one uniquely barcoded TCR beta cDNA molecule for every two T cells. Using deep sequencing normalized with unique cDNA molecular identifiers, the study measured how TCR beta repertoire diversity changes with age. To avoid experimental bias, donors of different ages were distributed randomly across sequencing lanes. Using the same blood draw, the study looked at two additional independent replicas of 1 million unique cDNA reads for two donors, one aged 18 to 30 and the other aged 80 or older. Four age groups were formed from the donors: young (average 16 years), middle-aged (around 41), aged (about 62) and long-lived (more than 75). The research as a whole found: Observed TCR beta diversity correlated strongly with the percentage of naive T cells measured by flow cytometry. Total diversity estimates from one million sequenced T cells were considered lower bounds and underestimates. The long-lived group showed more naive CD4+ T cells, fewer expanded clones and increased TCR diversity than the aged group, suggesting age selection. As age increased, observed TCR beta diversity per million T cells dropped in a roughly linear way, and a significant reduction was already evident by age about 36. Because profiling used bulk unsorted PBMCs, naive and antigen-experienced compartments could not be compared conclusively. The CMV infection status of donors was not known, potentially confounding age-related changes in expanded clonotypes.

Systemically healthy Caucasian individuals from Russia, around 38 in total and aged roughly 6 to 95 years, were included as donors. Approximately 11 milliliters of peripheral blood were drawn from each donor into EDTA-treated Vacutainer tubes. Ficoll-Paque density-gradient centrifugation was used to isolate PBMCs, with at least 6 million per sample. Total RNA was extracted from PBMCs with Trizol reagent, with at least 5.5 micrograms obtained per sample. For every donor, an aliquot of PBMCs went through flow cytometry to measure the percentages of naive CD45RAhigh/CD27high T cells. The germline V gene encodes CDR1 DFQATT and CDR2 SNEGSKA (reference sequence). The V end loses 3 bases and the J end loses 4 bases, and a stretch of 6 bases separates them. From the cysteine up to the phenylalanine, the CDR3 has a length of 11 residues. Of all the DNA, just the CDR3 is kept, 33 bases in frame from base 1.

The library was obtained by 5' RACE. Reads for this sample came from an Illumina HiSeq 2500. A second PCR of 7 to 11 cycles was performed with a sample-barcoded 5' primer and a J-beta primer mix. Each TCR beta cDNA molecule received a unique molecular identifier from a template-switch 5' adaptor carrying 12 random nucleotides. At least 3 million CDR3-containing paired-end reads were obtained from each sample. First-strand cDNA synthesis was performed from all RNA using the Mint cDNA synthesis kit, with priming by a TRBC-specific oligonucleotide. After uracil-DNA glycosylase treatment, a first 18-cycle PCR used universal primers M1SS and BC2_uni_R on all cDNA. The original pipeline was this. Normalization of each sample was performed by random selection of 1 million high-quality reads, each carrying a distinct molecular identifier. Reads sharing molecular identifiers were discarded rather than binned into consensus sequences. MiTCR, run with a Q25 quality threshold and the strictest error-elimination algorithm, handled CDR3 identification, clonotype clustering and error correction. A nonparametric unseen species model with Euler transformation was used to estimate a lower bound on total TCR beta diversity. Using fastp at Q25 and MiXCR, TCRdb reprocessed the public reads and kept productive beta chains. Every distinct CDR3 protein forms one entry, paired with its most common genes and DNA. The authors' filters were not applied to this entry. The sample table records about 1,500,000 distinct CDR3 sequences; roughly 45% of these occur just once. The top ten clones comprise around 8% of the sample.

With regard to this clonotype: It has no known antigen specificity. Base qualities are missing; no much larger clone stands one base away.

The V and J segments used are TRBV20-1 and TRBJ2-5, with the D gene uncertain. The source is a woman aged 18-29 years in good health. Material for sequencing was blood. The CDR3 protein: CSARKRETQYF. The sequenced DNA is TGCAGTGCTAGGAAAAGAGAGACCCAGTACTTC.